The 16 T cell receptor beta chains reported below all come from one sample, sequenced in a study of cytomegalovirus exposure and HLA in healthy donors. Researchers ran the PCR with 60 Vbeta and 13 Jbeta primers. Using immunoSEQ multiplex PCR, the repertoire was profiled, and TCRdb retains in-frame clones only, with some absent. The table shows approximately 140,000 clones, with nearly 80% occurring only once. The sequencing sample was made of PBMCs. The receptors here all came from a man aged 40-50 years in good health and CMV-seropositive.

The J gene is TRBJ2-3, the V gene TRBV29-1; 9 nucleotides match TRBD2. V gave up 8 bases and J gave up 6 bases; unmatched junction bases: 15. Germline V lookup: CDR1 SQVTM, CDR2 ANQGSEA. The CDR3 totals 15 residues. CDR3 sequence reads: CSTSLWAGGPDTQYF. Written as DNA, the CDR3 is TGCAGCACCTCGTTATGGGCGGGAGGGCCCGATACGCAGTATTTT.

This chain connects TRBV28 to TRBJ2-7, with 9 bases lining up with TRBD2. With V trimmed by 7 bases and J by 0 bases, 4 bases remained unmatched. Germline V gene sequence: CDR1 MDHEN, CDR2 SYDVKM. This CDR3 is 14 amino acids long. The CDR3 sequence is CASTTSGLSYEQYF. CDR3 nucleotide sequence: TGTGCCAGCACGACTAGCGGCCTCTCCTACGAGCAGTACTTC.

There are a few counts of this clone. One end of the junction varies from germline; a read error may be responsible. The V and J genes are TRBV18 and TRBJ2-7; TRBD2 agrees at 11 bases. Germline V gene lookup returns CDR1 KGHSH and CDR2 LQKENI. The CDR3 length is 17 residues. In nucleotides, the CDR3 is TGTGCCAGCTCACCCCCTGTCCCTAGCGGGAGGTCCTTCGAGCAGTACTTC. It encodes CASSPPVPSGRSFEQYF.

The chain couples TRBV6-5 to TRBJ2-3, with D hard to call. Germline CDR1 reads MNHEY; CDR2 reads SVGAGI. There are 11 residues in the CDR3. The V gene lost 5 bases and the J gene lost 2 bases, with 2 bases spanning the gap. This chain's CDR3 is CASSHTDTQYF. The CDR3 bases are TGTGCCAGCAGTCACACAGATACGCAGTATTTT.

This clone was counted once. The chain uses TRBV5-1 and TRBJ1-2; 8 positions match TRBD1. This CDR3 has 15 amino acids. J lost 1 base, V lost 4 bases, and 6 bases had no gene match. The germline gives CDR1 SGHRS, CDR2 YFSETQ. CDR3 DNA: TGCGCCAGCAGCGGCCGGACAGGGAATAACTATGGCTACACCTTC. Protein: CASSGRTGNNYGYTF.

The gene calls are TRBV27 and TRBJ2-1, with TRBD2 identical over 10 bases. The CDR3 runs to 15 residues. Losses at the gene ends were 7 bases for V and 8 bases for J; bases not matched to a gene: 11. The germline CDR1 and CDR2 sequences are MNHEY and SMNVEV (reference sequence). The CDR3 DNA reads as TGTGCCAGCAATCCACAGCGGGAGGGCCGCGATGAGCAGTTCTTC. Encoded protein: CASNPQREGRDEQFF.

The gene calls are TRBV6-5 and TRBJ2-1; TRBD2 agrees at 14 bases. The V gene's germline CDR1 is MNHEY and CDR2 SVGAGI. This CDR3 contains 16 residues. With V trimmed by 2 bases and J by 5 bases, 2 bases remained unmatched. In DNA form, the CDR3 reads TGTGCCAGCAGTTACCTGACTAGCGGGAGGGACAATGAGCAGTTCTTC. Amino acid sequence: CASSYLTSGRDNEQFF.

The chain uses TRBV11-1 and TRBJ2-5, with D tentatively TRBD2 (6 bases). Trimming stripped 1 base from V and 7 bases from J, with 13 bases between. The CDR3 runs 14 residues. Germline values: CDR1 SGHAT, CDR2 FQDESV (reference sequence). CDR3 coding DNA: TGTGCCAGCAGCTTAGGTCGCGTGCGGGGGACCCAGTACTTC. Translated, it gives CASSLGRVRGTQYF.

The DNA for the CDR3 is TGTGCCTGGAGAGTATCCGGGACAGGGGGCGGCTACACCTTC. Translation: CAWRVSGTGGGYTF. The genes are TRBV30 and TRBJ1-2, with 12 bases lining up with TRBD1. The CDR3 contains 14 residues. Germline values: CDR1 GTSNPN, CDR2 SVGIG (reference sequence). The trim removed 3 bases at V and 8 bases at J, leaving 7 bases unmatched.

This clone has only a few counts. V gene TRBV7-8 combines with J gene TRBJ1-4, with D maybe TRBD1 (6 bases). V was clipped by 5 bases and J by 5 bases, with 15 bases between them. This CDR3 is built from 15 residues. The germline V gene encodes CDR1 SGHVS and CDR2 FQNEAQ. The CDR3 sequence is CASSTRVGANEKLFF. As DNA, the CDR3 is TGTGCCAGCAGCACCCGGGTGGGGGCGAATGAAAAACTGTTTTTT.

This chain links TRBV11-2 with TRBJ2-1, with D possibly TRBD1 on 5 matching bases. This CDR3 is built from 14 residues. Germline V gives CDR1 SGHAT, CDR2 FQNNGV. Trimming removed 4 bases from V and 5 bases from J, with 12 bases in between. This chain's CDR3 is CASSSIRQHNEQFF. In DNA, the CDR3 is TGTGCCAGCAGCTCGATCCGACAGCACAATGAGCAGTTCTTC. The full variable domain, in which reference TRBV11-2 and TRBJ2-1 provide the parts outside the CDR3, is EAGVAQSPRYKIIEKRQSVAFWCNPISGHATLYWYQQILGQGPKLLIQFQNNGVVDDSQLPKDRFSAERLKGVDSTLKIQPAKLEDSAVYLCASSSIRQHNEQFFGPGTRLTVL.

The chain recombines TRBV23-1 with TRBJ2-1; 16 nucleotides agree with TRBD2. TRBV23-1 is designated an ORF whose function remains uncertain. The CDR3 runs to 21 residues. Trimming at V came to 10 bases and at J to 6 bases, leaving 24 bases not matched to a gene. CDR3 protein: CATPDVRISGLAGGPSNEQFF. For the CDR3, the DNA is TGCGCCACCCCTGATGTCCGCATCTCGGGACTAGCGGGAGGGCCTTCCAATGAGCAGTTCTTC.

The genes are TRBV28 and TRBJ2-4; tentatively, D is TRBD1 (7 bases). Trimming left V 3 bases short and J 3 bases short, with 12 bases between. Germline V lookup: CDR1 MDHEN, CDR2 SYDVKM. This CDR3 is built from 15 residues. CDR3 residues: CASSLEGAGKNIQYF. The CDR3 DNA follows: TGTGCCAGCAGTTTGGAGGGGGCGGGCAAAAACATTCAGTACTTC.

The chain combines TRBV29-1 with TRBJ2-7; 13 bases are shared with TRBD2. This CDR3 has 15 residues. Germline V lookup: CDR1 SQVTM, CDR2 ANQGSEA. The V segment lost 6 bases and the J segment 5 bases; nucleotides outside the gene matches: 10. Here the CDR3 reads CSVAGTSGMVDEQYF. The CDR3 DNA follows: TGCAGCGTGGCCGGGACTAGCGGGATGGTCGACGAGCAGTACTTC.

The gene calls are TRBV21-1 and TRBJ2-1; the D call of TRBD2 is as the table states it, not checked on the DNA. TRBV21-1 is labeled a pseudogene. The CDR3 runs 21 residues. CDR3 loop: CASSKGRLAGGGDSTGNEQFF. The CDR3, as DNA: TGTGCCAGCAGCAAAGGGCGACTAGCGGGAGGCGGGGATTCGACGGGGAATGAGCAGTTCTTC.

V is TRBV5-4 and J is TRBJ2-5; D unclear. V was cut by 0 bases and J by 1 base, with 7 bases left in between. Germline V CDR1 and CDR2: SGHNT, YYREEE (reference sequence). The CDR3 is made up of 14 amino acids. CDR3 in amino acids: CASSLGSVQETQYF. Written as DNA, the CDR3 is TGTGCCAGCAGCTTGGGGTCGGTCCAAGAGACCCAGTACTTC.